The entry below describes one TCR beta chain. Its antigen remains unknown. Only in-frame clones appear in the TCRdb table, and some are missing; sequencing was by immunoSEQ multiplex PCR. Of around 97,000 clones in the sample, approximately 88% are singletons; the top ten hold approximately 22%. These data belong to a study of T cell responses to AZD1222 COVID-19 vaccine. Study-wide results and limits: It should be noted that donors were predominantly white British and more often female, and clonal diversity was possibly underestimated. Repertoires were obtained only post-peak T cell response. Seropositive status at baseline applied to only six AZD1222 recipients. Nearly half of spike-specific TCRs reportedly target unmutated variant regions.

CDR1 and CDR2 from the germline V gene are SGHDN and FVKESK. The CDR3 has 15 amino acids. With 3 bases clipped from V and 7 bases from J, the junction kept 9 bases outside the gene matches. The starting material was peripheral blood, obtained on day 0 of AZD1222 vaccination. The clonotype was recovered from an adult in good health. J is TRBJ1-2 and V is TRBV14; 9 bases map to TRBD1. The CDR3, as DNA: TGTGCCAGCAGCCACGGAACCGGGACAGGGTTTGGCTACACCTTC. This sequence encodes CASSHGTGTGFGYTF.